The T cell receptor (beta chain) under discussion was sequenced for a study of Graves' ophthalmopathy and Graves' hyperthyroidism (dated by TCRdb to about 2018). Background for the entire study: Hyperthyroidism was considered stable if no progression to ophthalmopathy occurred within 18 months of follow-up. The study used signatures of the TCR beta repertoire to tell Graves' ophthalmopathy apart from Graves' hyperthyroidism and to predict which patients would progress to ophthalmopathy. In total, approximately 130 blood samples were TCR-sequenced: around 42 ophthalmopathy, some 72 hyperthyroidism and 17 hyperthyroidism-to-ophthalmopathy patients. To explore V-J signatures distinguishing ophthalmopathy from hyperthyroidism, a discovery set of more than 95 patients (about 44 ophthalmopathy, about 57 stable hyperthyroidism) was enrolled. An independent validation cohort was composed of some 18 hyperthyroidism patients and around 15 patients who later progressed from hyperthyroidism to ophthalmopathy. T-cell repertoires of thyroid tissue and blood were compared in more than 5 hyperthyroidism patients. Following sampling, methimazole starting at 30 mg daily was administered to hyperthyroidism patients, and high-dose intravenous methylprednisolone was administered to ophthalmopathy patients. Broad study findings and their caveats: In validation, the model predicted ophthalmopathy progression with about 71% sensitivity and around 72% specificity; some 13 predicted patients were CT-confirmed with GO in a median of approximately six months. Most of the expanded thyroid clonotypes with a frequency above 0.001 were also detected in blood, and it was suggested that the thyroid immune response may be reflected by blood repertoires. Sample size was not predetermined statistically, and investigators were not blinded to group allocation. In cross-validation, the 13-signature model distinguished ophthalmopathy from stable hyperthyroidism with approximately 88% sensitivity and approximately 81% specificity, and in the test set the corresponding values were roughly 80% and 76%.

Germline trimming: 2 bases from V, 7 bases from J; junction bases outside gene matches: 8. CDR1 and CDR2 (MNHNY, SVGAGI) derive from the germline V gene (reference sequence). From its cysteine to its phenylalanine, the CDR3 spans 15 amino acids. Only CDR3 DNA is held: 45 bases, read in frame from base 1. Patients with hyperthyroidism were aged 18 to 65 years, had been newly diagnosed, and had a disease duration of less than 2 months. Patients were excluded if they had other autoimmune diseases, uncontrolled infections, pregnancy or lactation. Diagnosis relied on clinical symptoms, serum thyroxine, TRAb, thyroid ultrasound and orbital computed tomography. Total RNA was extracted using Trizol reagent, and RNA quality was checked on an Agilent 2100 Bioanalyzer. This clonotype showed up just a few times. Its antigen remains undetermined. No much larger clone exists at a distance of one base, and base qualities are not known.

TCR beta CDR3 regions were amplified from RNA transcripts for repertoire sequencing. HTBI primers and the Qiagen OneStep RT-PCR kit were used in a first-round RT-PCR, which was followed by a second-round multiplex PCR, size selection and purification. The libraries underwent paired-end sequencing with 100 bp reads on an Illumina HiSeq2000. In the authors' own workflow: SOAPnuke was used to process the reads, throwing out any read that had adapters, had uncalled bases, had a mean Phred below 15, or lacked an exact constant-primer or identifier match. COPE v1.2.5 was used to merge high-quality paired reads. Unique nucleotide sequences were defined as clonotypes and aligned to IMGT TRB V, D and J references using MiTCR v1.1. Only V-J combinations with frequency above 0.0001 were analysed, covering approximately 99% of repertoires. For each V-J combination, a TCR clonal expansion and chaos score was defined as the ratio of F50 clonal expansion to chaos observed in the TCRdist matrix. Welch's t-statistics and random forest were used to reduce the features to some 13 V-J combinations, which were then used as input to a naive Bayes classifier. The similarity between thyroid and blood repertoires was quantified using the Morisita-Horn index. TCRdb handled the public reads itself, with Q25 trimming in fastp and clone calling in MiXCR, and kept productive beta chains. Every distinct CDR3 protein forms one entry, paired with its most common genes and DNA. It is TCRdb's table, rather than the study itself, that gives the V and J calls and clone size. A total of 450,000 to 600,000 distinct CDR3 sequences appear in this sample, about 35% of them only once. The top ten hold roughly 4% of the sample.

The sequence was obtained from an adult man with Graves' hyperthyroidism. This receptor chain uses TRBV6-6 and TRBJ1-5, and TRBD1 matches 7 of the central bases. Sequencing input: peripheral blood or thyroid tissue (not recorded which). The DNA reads TGTGCCAGCAGTTACACAGGGGAGCTTCGGCAGCCCCAGCATTTT. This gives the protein CASSYTGELRQPQHF.